This TCR beta chain was captured in a study of blood T cell repertoires in COVID-19. Authors' analysis steps: Cell counts per sample came from amplifying reference gene primers. This table comes from immunoSEQ multiplex PCR, and its TCRdb copy is limited to in-frame clones, with some not included. V and J calls and clone size are those listed in that table; D and trimming were worked out from the DNA. The sample includes 50,000 to 70,000 clones, more than 85% of them seen just once. V lost 5 bases to trimming and J lost 1 base, with 17 bases between them. Germline assignment: CDR1 SEHNR and CDR2 FQNEAQ (reference sequence). The CDR3 runs to 16 residues.

The sequencing sample was made of peripheral blood. V and J are TRBV7-9 and TRBJ1-1; D not resolved. This TCR derives from a woman in her 70s with active COVID-19. CDR3 in amino acids: CASSPPTVGGNTEAFF. CDR3 nucleotide sequence: TGTGCCAGCAGCCCCCCAACCGTAGGAGGGAACACTGAAGCTTTCTTT.